This T cell receptor (beta chain) derives from a study of Tregs in tolerant kidney transplant recipients (dated by TCRdb to 2018 to 2020). About the study as a whole: Transplants used related donors with nonmyeloablative bone marrow transplantation; mixed chimerism was transient in the human trials. Before combined kidney and bone marrow transplantation, this study identified donor-specific regulatory T cells using TCRbeta sequencing and then followed those same cells after transplant.

Broader findings and caveats from the paper: Biological reproducibility was not directly addressed, though technical replication error appeared minimal. The study was limited by small patient numbers, and the findings need validation in larger populations and under other immunosuppression protocols. PCR primers changed over time for some patients, so nucleotide-level comparison across those patients' samples was not possible. The most biologically relevant and donor-specific TCRbeta repertoire appeared to be identified by expanding Tregs with activated donor B cells. In tolerant patients, donor-specific Tregs expanded more than Tregs overall, which suggests antigen-driven rather than nonspecific expansion.

Genomic DNA was extracted from sorted cells with the QIAGEN DNeasy Blood and Tissue Kit for TCRbeta CDR3 sequencing. High-throughput TCRbeta CDR3 sequencing, which included PCR amplification with bias correction and internal controls, was done commercially through immunoSEQ. In the authors' own workflow: Unique productive TCRbeta sequences were defined by CDR3 nucleotide sequence where primers matched, otherwise by CDR3 amino acid sequence with Vbeta and Jbeta genes. As a correction for sorting error, sequences shared between sorted populations at a frequency ratio of 2:1 or less were discarded, and the remaining shared sequences were assigned to the higher population. A sequence counted as donor-reactive if, in CFSE-low cells, the sequence had a frequency of at least 0.01% and was expanded at least 5-fold compared with unstimulated cells. Repertoire divergence was quantified by Jensen-Shannon divergence calculated from the top 100 TCRbeta sequences ranked by frequency. When a sample had multiple sequencing runs, each run was corrected for sorting error separately and the runs were then pooled. The table comes from immuneACCESS by way of TCRdb, which keeps in-frame sequences with V and J called. Part of the clones is missing from these tables; in studies checked, under half for an unresolved V gene and the rest for unknown reasons. For V, J and clone size, that table is used; D and trimming come from the DNA. The table for this sample lists about 110,000 clones; around 90% of them were counted only once. Of the sample, just under 0.35% is held by the ten largest clones.

On this clone: No antigen is known for it. One base away there is no much larger clone; base qualities are not given.

In the paper's terms, the time point label means: blood sample drawn before combined kidney and bone marrow transplant. Unstimulated Tregs (CD4+CD25+CD127-), CD4+ non-Tregs (CD4+CD25-), CD4 and CD8 cells were FACS-sorted from thawed PBMCs. The patients were several recipients of combined kidney and bone marrow transplants from the ITN036ST trial, and samples were available only for these trial subjects. Healthy control blood was processed to PBMCs by Ficoll density gradient and cryopreserved, and patient PBMCs were collected before and after transplant. The input for sequencing was CD4+ T cells from blood, taken before the transplant. This clonotype originated in a human donor who received a combined kidney and bone marrow transplant.

The DNA sequence follows: TGTGCCAGCACCCAGGGGGCTCACTATGGCTACACCTTC. Translated, it reads CASTQGAHYGYTF. Recombination joined TRBV19 with TRBJ1-2; TRBD1 fits 8 bases in the junction. CDR1 LNHDA and CDR2 SQIVND are derived from the germline V gene (reference sequence). V lost 9 bases and J lost 3 bases, and the count of bases not matched to a germline gene is 6. Reading from cysteine to phenylalanine, the CDR3 counts 13 amino acids. Here the CDR3 DNA is all that survives: 39 bases in frame from base 1.